This paragraph covers one TCR beta chain sequence. Its matching antigen is unknown. Germline V gene lookup returns CDR1 LNHDA and CDR2 SQIVND (reference sequence). The CDR3 sequence is 15 residues long. The V and J ends lost 4 bases and 8 bases respectively, with 18 bases between them. There were TCR beta CDR3 regions amplified from RNA transcripts. A first-round RT-PCR of the TCR CDR3 used the HTBI primer set. From the multiplex PCR reads, TCRdb called clonotypes with MiXCR, one entry per CDR3 protein. The sample lists about 420,000 distinct CDR3 sequences; approximately 14% were seen once. This sample is part of a study of T cells in Graves' hyperthyroidism and ophthalmopathy. Diagnosing involved the use of clinical symptoms, serum thyroxine and TRAb, thyroid ultrasound and orbital computed tomography. Each 10 ml fresh peripheral blood draw supplied the PBMCs. Notes on the study in general: Peripheral blood also featured most of the thyroid clonotypes expanded above 0.001.

Sample: blood. The sequence derives from a woman under 30 with Graves' hyperthyroidism. This chain joins TRBV19 and TRBJ2-1, with D possibly matching TRBD2 (5 bases). The CDR3 bases are TGTGCCAGTAGTACCCGGACTGCGGGTCGGGATGAGCAGTTCTTC. Its translation is CASSTRTAGRDEQFF.